This T cell receptor (beta chain) is from a study of breast tumors, draining lymph nodes, adjacent tissues. The V end lost 4 bases, the J end lost 3 bases, and 19 bases lay between the germline ends. CDR1 is MNHEY and CDR2 is SMNVEV in the germline V gene (reference sequence). The CDR3 consists of 17 residues. TCRdb processed the multiplex PCR reads anew with MiXCR; each CDR3 protein has one entry. The sample carries 170,000 or so distinct CDR3 sequences, 30% to 35% recorded once. This clonotype has more than one count but fewer than ten. The lymph nodes were axillary draining lymph nodes from breast cancer patients.

The clonotype comes from a female donor with breast cancer. Some clones in this sample may be carry-over from other donors' samples. The rearrangement uses TRBV27 and TRBJ1-5; D is ambiguous. Sequenced sample: axillary lymph node tissue. CDR3 in amino acids: CASSSSPKLGPNQPQHF. The CDR3 DNA follows: TGTGCCAGCAGTTCGTCACCGAAATTGGGTCCCAATCAGCCCCAGCATTTT.